The present T cell receptor (beta chain) was sequenced within a study of blood T cell repertoires in COVID-19. Study context: Samples taken during acute and convalescent COVID-19 were collected in the United States, Italy and Spain. Nucleic acid was either cDNA or gDNA, and it came from T cells, B-cell-depleted T cells, or PBMCs.

Some clones are missing from TCRdb's copy, which holds only in-frame ones; the method was immunoSEQ multiplex PCR. The repertoire holds 92,000 or so clones, with around 72% as singletons. Germline lookup yields CDR1 SGHTS and CDR2 YDEGEE. This CDR3 contains 13 residues. V was cut by 4 bases and J by 2 bases, with 7 bases left in between. This receptor was identified in a woman over 75 with acute or convalescent COVID-19. The chain links TRBV5-8 to TRBJ1-5; no reliable D call. The sequencing input was peripheral blood. The CDR3 bases are TGTGCCAGCAGCCGGTCTGGCAATCAGCCCCAGCATTTT. Its protein product is CASSRSGNQPQHF.